Shown below are 27 T cell receptor beta chains from a single sample sequenced in a study of T cell clonality in common variable immunodeficiency. TCRdb keeps only in-frame clones here, not all; method: immunoSEQ multiplex PCR. The sample shows approximately 46,000 clones, none of them appearing just once. Sequenced: peripheral blood mononuclear cells. The receptor set was obtained from a person aged 18 to 70 in good health.

As concerns this clone: The read finishes 3 residues shy of the CDR3 end, and the germline J gene is used to complete it. This chain joins TRBV19 and TRBJ1-1; 12 bases are a match to TRBD1. The CDR3 consists of 17 residues. J was trimmed by 5 bases and V by 3 bases; bases with no gene match: 10. Looked up from germline, CDR1 is LNHDA and CDR2 is SQIVND (reference sequence). The CDR3 sequence is CASSIPPGQGARTEAFF. The covered CDR3 bases are TGTGCCAGTAGTATTCCGCCGGGACAGGGGGCGCGTACTGAA.

This clone was seen a handful of times. The read stops 3 residues short of the end of the CDR3; the missing end is completed from the germline J gene. The genes are TRBV5-3 and TRBJ1-5; TRBD1 matches 7 bases. TRBV5-3 is an open reading frame whose function is uncertain. Trimming removed 1 base from V and 0 bases from J; junction bases left unmatched: 10. This CDR3 contains 18 residues. This chain's CDR3 is CARSLQLKGANSNQPQHF. CDR3 bases read: TGTGCCAGAAGCTTGCAACTAAAGGGGGCTAATAGCAATCAGCCC.

This clone was counted between two and nine times. The read is 3 residues too short to cover the CDR3 end, so that end is filled in from the germline J gene. This chain connects TRBV18 to TRBJ2-4, with TRBD1 as a possible D gene (5 bases). Germline V gene sequence: CDR1 KGHSH, CDR2 LQKENI. This CDR3 has 13 amino acids. The CDR3 loop reads CASSPDKNYGQYF. Incomplete CDR3 DNA: TGTGCCAGCTCACCGGACAAGAACTATGGT.

Only a few counts were recorded for this clone. A read error may account for a junction end that differs from germline. Sequencing ends 3 residues short of the CDR3 end; the germline J gene provides the rest. The sample holds other DNA sequences that translate to the same CDR3. The chain joins TRBV5-1 to TRBJ1-3; D ambiguous. The CDR3 spans 15 residues. Germline V lookup: CDR1 SGHRS, CDR2 YFSETQ. The sequenced part of the CDR3 DNA is TGCGCCAGCAGCTTGTGGGCAGACCCTGGAAACACT. As protein: CASSLWADPGNT. The CDR3 in full is CASSLWADPGNTIYF.

This clone was seen ten or more times. The read ends 3 residues shy of where the CDR3 ends; the end is completed using the germline J gene. The J gene is TRBJ2-7, the V gene TRBV28, with 11 nucleotides matching TRBD2. V was pared by 6 bases and J by 2 bases, with 3 bases of the junction left unmatched. Germline loops: CDR1 MDHEN, CDR2 SYDVKM. The CDR3 has 14 amino acids. The CDR3 sequence: CASRLAGGPYEQYF. The sequenced CDR3 bases are TGTGCCAGCAGGTTAGCGGGGGGGCCCTACGAG.

This clone has ten or more counts. Read coverage stops 3 residues before the CDR3 terminus; the germline J gene supplies the remainder. The rearrangement joins TRBV5-6 to TRBJ2-2, with D tentatively TRBD2 (6 bases). This CDR3 contains 14 residues. V lost 4 bases to trimming and J lost 2 bases, with 9 bases between them. CDR1 and CDR2 from the germline V gene are SGHDT and YYEEEE. CDR3 bases read: TGTGCCAGCAGCGTGGGACTTAACACCGGGGAG. Translated, it gives CASSVGLNTGE. The complete CDR3 sequence is CASSVGLNTGELFF.

This clone appeared many times. The DNA read from the CDR3 is TGCGCCAGCAGTATGAGGGTTGGCACAGATACG. Protein product: CASSMRVGTDT. The CDR3 in its entirety is CASSMRVGTDTQYF. The chain has TRBV10-1 and TRBJ2-3; perhaps TRBD2 as D (5 bases). The sequenced fragment ends 3 residues before the CDR3 boundary, so the rest is inferred from the germline J gene. CDR1 is WNHNN and CDR2 is SYGVQD in the germline V gene (reference sequence). V lost 5 bases and J lost 1, with 10 bases in between. This CDR3 spans 14 amino acids.

This clone was observed many times. Relative to the germline gene, one junction end is altered; a read error may explain this. The read stops 3 residues short of the end of the CDR3; the missing end is completed from the germline J gene. The chain links TRBV4-2 to TRBJ2-2; D is unresolved. Germline V gene lookup returns CDR1 LGHNA and CDR2 YNFKEQ. The CDR3 is 14 residues long. The covered CDR3 bases are TGCGCCAGCAGCCACGCGGTGAACACCGGGGAG. Encoded protein: CASSHAVNTGE. The CDR3 in full is CASSHAVNTGELFF.

This clone occurred many times. Coverage ceases 3 residues before the CDR3 finishes, and the germline J gene fills in the end. V is TRBV29-1 and J is TRBJ1-4; D gene uncertain. The CDR3 runs to 13 residues. Trimming took 4 bases from V and 0 from J, leaving 6 bases between them. Germline V gives CDR1 SQVTM, CDR2 ANQGSEA. CDR3 region: CSVAVATNEKLFF. Partial CDR3 DNA: TGCAGCGTTGCGGTTGCAACTAATGAAAAA.

Of note for this clone: Sequencing ends 3 residues short of the CDR3 end; the germline J gene provides the rest. This chain links TRBV7-6 with TRBJ1-2; 7 nucleotides align to TRBD1. Germline V gene lookup returns CDR1 SGHVS and CDR2 FNYEAQ. This CDR3 has 15 residues. Here the CDR3 reads CASSGGQVGAADYTF. Partial CDR3 DNA: TGTGCCAGCAGCGGTGGACAGGTTGGGGCCGCTGAC.

The CDR3 sequence: CASSPLAGSNEQYF. The DNA read from the CDR3 is TGTGCCAGCAGCCCACTAGCGGGGAGCAACGAG. V usage is TRBV5-5 and J usage is TRBJ2-7; 10 bases align to TRBD2. The CDR3 end is not reached by the read, which stops 3 residues before it; the germline J gene fills it in. Germline V gene lookup returns CDR1 SGHKS and CDR2 YYEKEE (reference sequence). The CDR3 consists of 14 residues. With 4 bases clipped from V and 5 bases from J, the junction kept 6 bases outside the gene matches.

This clone was observed at least ten times. Read data end 3 residues before the CDR3 end; the end is taken from the germline J gene. This sequence joins TRBV30 and TRBJ1-6; possible D gene TRBD1, 5 bases. Germline-derived CDR1 and CDR2 are GTSNPN and SVGIG (reference sequence). Trimming took 5 bases from V and 8 from J, leaving 16 bases between them. CDR3 length: 14 residues. CDR3 bases read: TGTGCCTGGGCCATTACAGCGGGGGATTCACCC. This codes for CAWAITAGDSP. From start to end, the CDR3 is CAWAITAGDSPLHF. Full variable domain (outside the CDR3, taken from reference TRBV30 and TRBJ1-6): SQTIHQWPATLVQPVGSPLSLECTVEGTSNPNLYWYRQAAGRGLQLLFYSVGIGQISSEVPQNLSASRPQDRQFILSSKKLLLSDSGFYLCAWAITAGDSPLHFGNGTRLTVT.

This clone was seen repeatedly, ten times or more. Coverage ceases 3 residues before the CDR3 finishes, and the germline J gene fills in the end. The chain is built from TRBV7-2 and TRBJ2-7; 8 nucleotides line up with TRBD2. The length of the CDR3 is 13 residues. Per germline, CDR1 SGHTA and CDR2 FQGNSA. After removal of 3 bases from V and 6 bases from J, the junction contained 4 bases not matched to a gene. The CDR3 region is CASSFGTSGEQYF. The DNA read from the CDR3 is TGTGCCAGCAGCTTCGGGACTAGTGGCGAG.

This clone was picked up a small number of times. The read terminates 3 residues before the CDR3 end, so the remaining end is supplied by the germline J gene. V gene TRBV6-2 or TRBV6-3 combines with J gene TRBJ1-2; perhaps TRBD1 as D (6 bases). CDR1 is MNHEY, CDR2 SVGEGT, per germline. The CDR3 has 14 amino acids. CDR3 sequence reads: CASFSGGADNDYTF. Partial CDR3 DNA: TGTGCCAGTTTCAGCGGGGGGGCAGACAATGAC.

This clone was seen repeatedly, ten times or more. From the germline J gene comes the end of the CDR3, since the read stops 3 residues before it. Other DNA sequences within the sample encode an identical CDR3. The gene calls are TRBV20-1 and TRBJ1-3; D is ambiguous. CDR3 length: 13 amino acids. The germline V gene encodes CDR1 DFQATT and CDR2 SNEGSKA (reference sequence). V lost 5 bases and J 0 bases, leaving 8 bases between the germline ends. CDR3 sequence: CSAFRRSGNTIYF. Partial CDR3 DNA: TGCAGTGCTTTCAGGCGCTCTGGAAACACC.

This clone was recorded many times. The read stops 3 residues short of the end of the CDR3; the missing end is completed from the germline J gene. The chain carries TRBV29-1 and TRBJ1-2; D gene unclear. CDR3 length equals 12 residues. Germline V lookup: CDR1 SQVTM, CDR2 ANQGSEA. The CDR3 DNA, read in part, is TGCAGCGCCCGAAGCGGGGTGTTGGGC. Encoded protein: CSARSGVLG. The whole CDR3 is CSARSGVLGYTF. Full variable domain (remainder filled in from reference TRBV29-1 and TRBJ1-2): SAVISQKPSRDICQRGTSLTIQCQVDSQVTMMFWYRQQPGQSLTLIATANQGSEATYESGFVIDKFPISRPNLTFSTLTVSNMSPEDSSIYLCSARSGVLGYTFGSGTRLTVV.

This clone was seen many times. The sequenced fragment ends 3 residues before the CDR3 boundary, so the rest is inferred from the germline J gene. The chain employs TRBV7-2 and TRBJ2-7; TRBD1 aligns across 7 bases. V shed 5 bases, J shed 2 bases, and the junction held 9 bases outside the gene matches. Germline CDR1 and CDR2: SGHTA and FQGNSA. The CDR3 covers 15 residues. Incomplete CDR3 DNA: TGTGCCAGCAGCCTAAGACAGGGAAGCCCCTACGAG. It specifies CASSLRQGSPYE. The full-length CDR3 reads as CASSLRQGSPYEQYF.

This clone was counted at least ten times. Partial CDR3 DNA: TGTGCCACCAAATGGGGGCAGGGCCATGGC. It is translated as CATKWGQGHG. In full, the CDR3 reads CATKWGQGHGYTF. This chain connects TRBV10-3 to TRBJ1-2, with a tentative D call TRBD1 (6 bases). The CDR3 end falls 3 residues outside the read, so it is completed with the germline J gene. V shed 10 bases and J shed 6 bases, with 18 bases lying between them. This CDR3 is 13 amino acids long. Germline CDR1 ENHRY, CDR2 SYGVKD.

The table lists this clone with a few counts. From the germline J gene comes the end of the CDR3, since the read stops 3 residues before it. The chain employs TRBV7-2 and TRBJ1-1; D possibly corresponds to TRBD1 (5 bases). This CDR3 is 17 amino acids long. Germline CDR1 reads SGHTA; CDR2 reads FQGNSA. The CDR3 protein is CASSSARVTGGNYGAFF. Partial CDR3 DNA: TGTGCCAGCAGCTCAGCCCGGGTCACAGGAGGCAACTATGGC.

At least ten counts were recorded for this clone. Coverage ceases 3 residues before the CDR3 finishes, and the germline J gene fills in the end. V gene TRBV20-1 combines with J gene TRBJ2-3, with TRBD2 matching 7 bases. The CDR3 is 19 residues long. Germline V gene lookup returns CDR1 DFQATT and CDR2 SNEGSKA (reference sequence). The covered CDR3 bases are TGCAGTGCTAGAGGGGATGGGGGGGAGACCCGTAGGTACCAAGAGACG. Amino acids: CSARGDGGETRRYQET. The full CDR3 protein is CSARGDGGETRRYQETQYF.

The sample holds many counts of this clone. The read gets to within 3 residues of the CDR3 end, and the germline J gene fills in the rest. The chain has TRBV18 and TRBJ2-7, with a tentative D call TRBD1 (6 bases). Germline V gives CDR1 KGHSH, CDR2 LQKENI. Trimming removed 2 bases from V and 2 bases from J, with 10 bases in between. CDR3 length: 14 amino acids. CDR3 in amino acids: CASSPGTRTYEQYF. The covered CDR3 bases are TGTGCCAGCTCACCAGGGACAAGGACCTACGAG.

This clone was counted at least ten times. The missing CDR3 end, 3 residues past where the read stops, is filled in from the germline J gene. The rearrangement uses TRBV6-2 or TRBV6-3 and TRBJ2-5; the match to TRBD2 covers 10 bases. CDR1 and CDR2 (germline): MNHEY, SVGEGT. The CDR3 is made up of 15 amino acids. V lost 4 bases, J lost 5 bases, and 7 bases stayed unmatched. Partial CDR3 DNA: TGTGCCAGCAGTTTTCTAGCGGGGGCCGGGGAGACC. It is translated as CASSFLAGAGET. The entire CDR3 protein reads CASSFLAGAGETQYF.

This clone appeared many times. CDR3 bases read: TGTGCCATCAGTGACGAGATCAGGGGACCGTATAATTCACCC. Translation: CAISDEIRGPYNSP. The full CDR3 sequence reads CAISDEIRGPYNSPLHF. The chain joins TRBV10-3 to TRBJ1-6; the D gene is possibly TRBD1 (6 bases). The CDR3 goes on 3 residues after the read ends, and that part is filled in from the germline J gene. Germline CDR1 is ENHRY and CDR2 is SYGVKD. The CDR3 is made up of 17 amino acids. With 3 bases removed from V and 4 bases from J, the gap between germline ends came to 16 bases.

This clone showed up many times. The CDR3 end lies 3 residues beyond the end of the read and is filled in from the germline J gene. The gene calls are TRBV20-1 and TRBJ2-7, with TRBD1 matching over 11 bases. The CDR3 spans 17 residues. Unmatched junction bases numbered 16, after V lost 5 bases and J lost 4 bases. The V gene's germline CDR1 is DFQATT and CDR2 SNEGSKA (reference sequence). The CDR3 sequence: CSAFPLRYRDRGYEQYF. Incomplete CDR3 DNA: TGCAGTGCTTTCCCCCTGAGGTACCGGGACAGGGGGTACGAG.

There are many counts of this clone. The CDR3 end lies 3 residues beyond the end of the read and is filled in from the germline J gene. V gene TRBV7-2 combines with J gene TRBJ1-2, with a possible D match to TRBD1 (6 bases). V was clipped by 3 bases and J by 7 bases, with 15 bases between them. Germline CDR1 SGHTA, CDR2 FQGNSA. This CDR3 has 14 residues. This CDR3 is CASSFAGEGGGYTF. Incomplete CDR3 DNA: TGTGCCAGCAGCTTTGCTGGCGAAGGGGGTGGC.

This clone was observed at least ten times. The CDR3 goes on 3 residues after the read ends, and that part is filled in from the germline J gene. V usage is TRBV20-1 and J usage is TRBJ2-7; a possible D gene is TRBD1 (7 bases). CDR1 and CDR2 (germline): DFQATT, SNEGSKA (reference sequence). V was shortened by 1 base and J by 2 bases, with 15 bases between the two germline ends. The CDR3 extends over 15 amino acids. Here the CDR3 reads CSARVPGRGAYEQYF. CDR3 DNA (partial): TGCAGTGCTAGAGTCCCCGGCAGGGGGGCCTACGAG.

This clone was detected ten times or more. The DNA ends 3 residues before the CDR3 does, and the rest of the CDR3 is filled in from the germline J gene. The V call is TRBV5-1, the J call TRBJ2-3, with a tentative D call TRBD1 (6 bases). This CDR3 is 12 amino acids long. The ends were cut back, 3 bases at V and 6 bases at J, with 8 bases in the middle. Germline lookup yields CDR1 SGHRS and CDR2 YFSETQ. The CDR3: CASSSRGDTQYF. The covered CDR3 bases are TGCGCCAGCAGCTCGAGGGGGGATACG.